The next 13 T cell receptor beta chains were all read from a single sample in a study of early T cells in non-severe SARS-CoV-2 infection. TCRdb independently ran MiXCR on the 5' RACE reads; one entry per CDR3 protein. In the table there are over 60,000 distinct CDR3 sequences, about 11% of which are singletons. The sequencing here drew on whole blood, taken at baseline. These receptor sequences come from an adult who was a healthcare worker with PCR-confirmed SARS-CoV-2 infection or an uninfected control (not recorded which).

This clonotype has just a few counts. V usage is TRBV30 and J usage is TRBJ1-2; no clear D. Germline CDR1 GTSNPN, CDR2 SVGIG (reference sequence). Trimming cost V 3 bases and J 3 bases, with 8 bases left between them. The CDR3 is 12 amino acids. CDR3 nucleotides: TGTGCCTGGAGCCCCACGGACTATGGCTACACCTTC. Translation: CAWSPTDYGYTF.

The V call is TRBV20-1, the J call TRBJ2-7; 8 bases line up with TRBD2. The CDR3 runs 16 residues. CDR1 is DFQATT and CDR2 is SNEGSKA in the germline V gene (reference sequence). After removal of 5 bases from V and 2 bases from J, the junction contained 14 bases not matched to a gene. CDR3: CSAADPSGGAAYEQYF. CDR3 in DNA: TGCAGTGCTGCAGATCCCAGCGGGGGAGCGGCCTACGAGCAGTACTTC.

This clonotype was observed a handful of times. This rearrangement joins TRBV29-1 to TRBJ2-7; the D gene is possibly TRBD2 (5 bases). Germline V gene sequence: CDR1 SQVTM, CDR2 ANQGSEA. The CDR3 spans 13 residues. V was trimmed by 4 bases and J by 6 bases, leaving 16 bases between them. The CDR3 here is CSVGVGGVSEQYF. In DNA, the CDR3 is TGCAGCGTTGGGGTAGGAGGAGTGAGCGAGCAGTACTTC.

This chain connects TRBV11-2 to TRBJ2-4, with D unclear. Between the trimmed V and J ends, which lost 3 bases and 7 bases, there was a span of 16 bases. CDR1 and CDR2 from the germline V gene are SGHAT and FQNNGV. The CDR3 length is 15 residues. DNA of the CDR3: TGTGCCAGCAGCTTCGAACTGACCGGAGCGAACATTCAGTACTTC. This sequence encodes CASSFELTGANIQYF.

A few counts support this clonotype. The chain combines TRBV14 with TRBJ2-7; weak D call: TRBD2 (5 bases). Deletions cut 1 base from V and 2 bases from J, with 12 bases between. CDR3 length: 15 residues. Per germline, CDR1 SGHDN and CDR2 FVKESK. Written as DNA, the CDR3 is TGTGCCAGCAGCCAAGGTGTCGGGAATACCTACGAGCAGTACTTC. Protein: CASSQGVGNTYEQYF. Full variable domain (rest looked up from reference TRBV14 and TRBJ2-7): EAGVTQFPSHSVIEKGQTVTLRCDPISGHDNLYWYRRVMGKEIKFLLHFVKESKQDESGMPNNRFLAERTGGTYSTLKVQPAELEDSGVYFCASSQGVGNTYEQYFGPGTRLTVT.

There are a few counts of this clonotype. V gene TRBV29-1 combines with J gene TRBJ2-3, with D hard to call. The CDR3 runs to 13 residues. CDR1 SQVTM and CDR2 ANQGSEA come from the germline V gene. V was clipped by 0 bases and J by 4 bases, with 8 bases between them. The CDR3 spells CSVEELAADTQYF. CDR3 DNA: TGCAGCGTTGAAGAACTGGCGGCAGATACGCAGTATTTT.

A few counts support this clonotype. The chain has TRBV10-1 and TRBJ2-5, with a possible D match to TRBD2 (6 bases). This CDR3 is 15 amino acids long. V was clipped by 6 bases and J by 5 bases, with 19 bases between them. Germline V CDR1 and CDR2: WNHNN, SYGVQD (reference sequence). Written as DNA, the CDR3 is TGCGCCAGCAGCTCTGACGGGCGGGAACGGGAGACCCAGTACTTC. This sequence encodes CASSSDGRERETQYF.

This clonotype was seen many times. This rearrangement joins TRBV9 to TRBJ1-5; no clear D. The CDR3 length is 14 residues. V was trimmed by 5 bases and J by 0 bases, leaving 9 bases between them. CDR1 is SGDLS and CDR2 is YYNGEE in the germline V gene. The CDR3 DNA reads TGTGCCAGCAGTCGCATGGATAGCAATCAGCCCCAGCATTTT. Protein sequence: CASSRMDSNQPQHF.

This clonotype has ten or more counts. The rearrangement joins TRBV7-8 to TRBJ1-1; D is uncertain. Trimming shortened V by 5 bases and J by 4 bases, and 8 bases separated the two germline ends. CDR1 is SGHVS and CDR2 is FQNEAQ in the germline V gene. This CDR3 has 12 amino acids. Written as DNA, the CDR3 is TGTGCCAGCAGCCCTTACGGCACTGAAGCTTTCTTT. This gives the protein CASSPYGTEAFF. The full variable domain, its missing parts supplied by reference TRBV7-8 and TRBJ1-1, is GAGVSQSPRYKVAKRGQDVALRCDPISGHVSLFWYQQALGQGPEFLTYFQNEAQLDKSGLPSDRFFAERPEGSVSTLKIQRTQQEDSAVYLCASSPYGTEAFFGQGTRLTVV.

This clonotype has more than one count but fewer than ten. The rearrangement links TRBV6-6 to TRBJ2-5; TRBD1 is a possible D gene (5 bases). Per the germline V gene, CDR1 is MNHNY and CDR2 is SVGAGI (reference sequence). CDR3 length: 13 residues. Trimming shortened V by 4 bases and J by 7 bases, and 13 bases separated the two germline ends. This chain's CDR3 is CASSSSRVGTQYF. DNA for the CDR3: TGTGCCAGCAGTTCGTCCAGGGTCGGGACCCAGTACTTC.

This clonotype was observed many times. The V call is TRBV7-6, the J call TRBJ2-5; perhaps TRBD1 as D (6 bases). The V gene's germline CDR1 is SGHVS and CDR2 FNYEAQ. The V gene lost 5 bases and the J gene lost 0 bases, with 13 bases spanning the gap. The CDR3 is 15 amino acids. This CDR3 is CASSEGHSYQETQYF. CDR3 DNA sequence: TGTGCCAGCAGCGAGGGACACTCGTACCAAGAGACCCAGTACTTC.

CDR3 residues: CASVFGGTNEQFF. The CDR3 region has the DNA TGCGCCAGCGTCTTCGGGGGAACCAATGAGCAGTTCTTC. The J gene is TRBJ2-1, the V gene TRBV10-2, with D possibly being TRBD2 (6 bases). CDR3 length: 13 residues. Trimming pared 8 bases from V and 6 bases from J, leaving 14 bases between. Germline lookup yields CDR1 WSHSY and CDR2 SAAADI.

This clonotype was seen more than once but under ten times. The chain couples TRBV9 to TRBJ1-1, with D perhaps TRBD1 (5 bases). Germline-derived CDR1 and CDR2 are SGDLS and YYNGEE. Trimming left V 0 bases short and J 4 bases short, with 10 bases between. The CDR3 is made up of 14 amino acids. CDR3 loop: CASSVAGEPTEAFF. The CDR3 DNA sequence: TGTGCCAGCAGCGTAGCGGGGGAGCCCACTGAAGCTTTCTTT.